Detailed here is one T cell receptor (beta chain). Recruited during active infection, patients (from Seattle) were subsequently followed longitudinally. The data stem from a study of blood T cell repertoires in COVID-19. Background on the study: The study drew acute and convalescent COVID-19 samples from the United States, Italy and Spain. The cDNA or gDNA used as material had been derived from T cells, B-cell-depleted T cells, or PBMCs.

The authors' processing: Amplification of reference gene primers was used by the study to estimate nucleated cell counts. Some clones are missing from TCRdb's copy, which holds only in-frame ones; the method was immunoSEQ multiplex PCR. V, J and clone size are those of that table, while D and trimming were read from the DNA. The repertoire includes some 220,000 clones, under 85% of them detected once, and 1.3% sits in the top ten. V was clipped by 2 bases and J by 8 bases, with 9 bases between them. The CDR3 loop spans 12 amino acids. Germline V gives CDR1 SNHLY, CDR2 FYNNEI. Material: peripheral blood. The sequence derives from a woman in her twenties or thirties with COVID-19, enrolled during active disease. The chain carries TRBV2 and TRBJ1-1; D is unclear. The chain's CDR3 is CASSEQTAEAFF. CDR3 in DNA: TGTGCCAGCAGTGAACAAACAGCAGAAGCTTTCTTT. Filled out from reference TRBV2 and TRBJ1-1, the complete variable domain reads EPEVTQTPSHQVTQMGQEVILRCVPISNHLYFYWYRQILGQKVEFLVSFYNNEISEKSEIFDDQFSVERPDGSNFTLKIRSTKLEDSAMYFCASSEQTAEAFFGQGTRLTVV.